The 18 T cell receptor beta chains below all came from one sample that was sequenced in a study of blood T cell repertoires in COVID-19. Some clones are missing from TCRdb's copy, which holds only in-frame ones; the method was immunoSEQ multiplex PCR. The sample shows 250,000 to 350,000 clones, roughly 89% of them seen only once. Sequenced: peripheral blood. These receptors came from a young woman with active or convalescent COVID-19.

J is TRBJ1-2 and V is TRBV4-2; 9 bases are shared with TRBD1. Looked up from germline, CDR1 is LGHNA and CDR2 is YNFKEQ. The CDR3 has 16 amino acids. V was pared by 4 bases and J by 6 bases, with 12 bases of the junction left unmatched. In DNA form, the CDR3 reads TGTGCCAGCAGCCTCCGGACAGGGGAAGCGCGCGATGGCTACACCTTC. Protein sequence: CASSLRTGEARDGYTF.

The J gene is TRBJ1-4, the V gene TRBV6-5, with 8 bases matching TRBD1. V trimming: 4 bases; J trimming: 7 bases; junction bases outside the gene matches: 8. CDR1 and CDR2 (germline): MNHEY, SVGAGI. The CDR3 has 15 residues. The CDR3 sequence: CASSSPQTGAEKLFF. The CDR3 DNA sequence: TGTGCCAGCAGTTCTCCTCAGACAGGGGCTGAAAAACTGTTTTTT.

The V call is TRBV6-2 or TRBV6-3, the J call TRBJ2-7, with 10 bases aligning to TRBD1. V lost 4 bases and J lost 4; bases outside the gene matches: 10. The CDR3 is 16 amino acids. Germline-derived CDR1 and CDR2 are MNHEY and SVGEGT. The DNA for the CDR3 is TGTGCCAGCAGTTCCCCCGGGACAGGGGTTGGGTACGAGCAGTACTTC. Its protein is CASSSPGTGVGYEQYF.

This chain joins TRBV5-5 and TRBJ2-3; 9 bases are a match to TRBD2. The ends lost 2 bases at V and 0 bases at J; junction bases unmatched: 10. The CDR3 runs to 18 residues. Germline V gene sequence: CDR1 SGHKS, CDR2 YYEKEE (reference sequence). CDR3 bases: TGTGCCAGCAGCTTTAGCGGGGGATCGTATGGGAGCACAGATACGCAGTATTTT. Encoded protein: CASSFSGGSYGSTDTQYF. Based on the CDR3 plus reference TRBV5-5 and TRBJ2-3, the full variable domain is DAGVTQSPTHLIKTRGQQVTLRCSPISGHKSVSWYQQVLGQGPQFIFQYYEKEERGRGNFPDRFSARQFPNYSSELNVNALLLGDSALYLCASSFSGGSYGSTDTQYFGPGTRLTVL.

This sequence joins TRBV5-1 and TRBJ2-7; TRBD1 might be the D (6 bases). The length of the CDR3 is 15 residues. The V gene's germline CDR1 is SGHRS and CDR2 YFSETQ. V lost 0 bases to trimming and J lost 2 bases, with 12 bases between them. DNA of the CDR3: TGCGCCAGCAGCTTGGGCACAGGGCGAACCTACGAGCAGTACTTC. As protein: CASSLGTGRTYEQYF.

This clone was counted only a few times. The CDR3 DNA is TGTGCCAGCCGTCTAGGGGAGAACACTGAAGCTTTCTTT. It yields the protein CASRLGENTEAFF. The chain links TRBV18 to TRBJ1-1; D is possibly TRBD1 (5 bases). This CDR3 contains 13 residues. From germline, CDR1 is KGHSH and CDR2 LQKENI. Trimming took 8 bases from V and 1 from J, leaving 11 bases between them.

The chain employs TRBV5-4 and TRBJ1-2, with D maybe TRBD1 (5 bases). Trimming removed 4 bases from V and 3 bases from J, with 13 bases in between. Germline values: CDR1 SGHNT, CDR2 YYREEE (reference sequence). This CDR3 spans 14 amino acids. CDR3 nucleotide sequence: TGTGCCAGCAGCCCGGCGGGGGTCGACTATGGCTACACCTTC. Amino acids: CASSPAGVDYGYTF.

The rearrangement links TRBV7-2 to TRBJ1-6, with D perhaps TRBD1 (6 bases). The CDR3 has 15 amino acids. Trimming removed 2 bases at V and 4 bases at J, with 9 bases between. Germline V CDR1 and CDR2: SGHTA, FQGNSA. CDR3 DNA sequence: TGTGCCAGCAGCTTATCAGGGGCGTATAATTCACCCCTCCACTTT. It codes for CASSLSGAYNSPLHF.

This clone was picked up one time. The V gene is TRBV15, the J gene TRBJ1-6; no reliable D call. CDR3 size: 15 residues. The germline V and J ends were trimmed by 0 bases and 4 bases, with 7 bases remaining between them. In germline, CDR1 is LNHNV, CDR2 YYDKDF (reference sequence). As DNA, the CDR3 is TGTGCCACCAGCAGAGATTACGGTTATAATTCACCCCTCCACTTT. It encodes CATSRDYGYNSPLHF. Combining the CDR3 with reference TRBV15 and TRBJ1-6 gives the whole variable domain DAMVIQNPRYQVTQFGKPVTLSCSQTLNHNVMYWYQQKSSQAPKLLFHYYDKDFNNEADTPDNFQSRRPNTSFCFLDIRSPGLGDTAMYLCATSRDYGYNSPLHFGNGTRLTVT.

V gene TRBV6-5 combines with J gene TRBJ1-2; TRBD1 is a possible D gene (5 bases). This CDR3 spans 12 amino acids. Germline V gives CDR1 MNHEY, CDR2 SVGAGI. V lost 11 bases and J 2 bases, leaving 12 bases between the germline ends. CDR3 loop: CALGGGNYGYTF. The CDR3 nucleotides read TGTGCCCTCGGTGGGGGGAACTATGGCTACACCTTC.

The chain joins TRBV10-3 to TRBJ1-5; TRBD1 agrees at 10 bases. Losses at the gene ends were 6 bases for V and 10 bases for J; bases not matched to a gene: 12. Germline loops: CDR1 ENHRY, CDR2 SYGVKD. The CDR3 sequence is 15 residues long. The CDR3 reads CAISETGTGVYPQHF. CDR3 in DNA: TGTGCCATCAGCGAAACGGGGACAGGGGTCTATCCCCAGCATTTT.

The CDR3 loop reads CASSVTRGSRYTF. CDR3 DNA sequence: TGTGCCAGCAGTGTAACCAGGGGTAGCCGCTACACCTTC. The chain recombines TRBV2 with TRBJ1-2, with a tentative D call TRBD1 (6 bases). V dropped 4 bases and J dropped 9 bases, with 15 bases sitting between them. CDR1 SNHLY and CDR2 FYNNEI come from the germline V gene. The CDR3 runs to 13 residues. The full variable domain, in which reference TRBV2 and TRBJ1-2 provide the parts outside the CDR3, is EPEVTQTPSHQVTQMGQEVILRCVPISNHLYFYWYRQILGQKVEFLVSFYNNEISEKSEIFDDQFSVERPDGSNFTLKIRSTKLEDSAMYFCASSVTRGSRYTFGSGTRLTVV.

The chain carries TRBV6-2 or TRBV6-3 and TRBJ2-1, with 9 bases aligning to TRBD1. CDR1 is MNHEY and CDR2 is SVGEGT in the germline V gene. V shed 4 bases and J 6 bases; nucleotides not matched to a gene: 7. This CDR3 is 15 amino acids long. The CDR3 protein is CASSSRDRDGNEQFF. For the CDR3, the DNA is TGTGCCAGCAGTTCCCGGGACAGGGATGGCAATGAGCAGTTCTTC.

This chain uses TRBV4-3 with TRBJ1-2, with 8 bases lining up with TRBD1. CDR1 LGHNA and CDR2 YSLEER come from the germline V gene. The J segment lost 6 bases and the V segment lost 1 base, leaving 10 bases of the junction unmatched. CDR3 length equals 16 residues. The DNA of the CDR3 is TGCGCCAGCAGCCAAGTCGACAGGGGAAATCCAAATGGCTACACCTTC. This sequence encodes CASSQVDRGNPNGYTF.

The gene calls are TRBV24-1 and TRBJ1-5; 8 positions agree with TRBD1. V dropped 3 bases and J dropped 0; count of bases not matched to a gene: 3. The CDR3 is 16 residues long. From germline, CDR1 is KGHDR and CDR2 SFDVKD. The CDR3 spells CATSDRTGGSNQPQHF. CDR3 in DNA: TGTGCCACCAGTGATCGAACAGGGGGTAGCAATCAGCCCCAGCATTTT.

The chain links TRBV27 to TRBJ1-2, with a weak D call TRBD1 (5 bases). CDR3 size: 15 residues. Trimming took 3 bases from V and 2 from J, leaving 13 bases between them. Germline V gene lookup returns CDR1 MNHEY and CDR2 SMNVEV (reference sequence). CDR3 in DNA: TGTGCCAGCAGTTTGACAGACAGTGGGAACTATGGCTACACCTTC. As protein: CASSLTDSGNYGYTF.

The chain is built from TRBV10-2 and TRBJ2-7; 8 bases are a match to TRBD2. The CDR3 is 14 residues long. Trimming took 4 bases from V and 3 from J; bases not matched to a gene: 5. Germline lookup yields CDR1 WSHSY and CDR2 SAAADI. The CDR3 here is CASSGAGGIYEQYF. The CDR3 DNA reads TGCGCCAGCAGTGGGGCGGGGGGAATCTACGAGCAGTACTTC.

This clone was seen a single time. The V call is TRBV19, the J call TRBJ1-1; tentatively, D is TRBD1 (6 bases). Trimming removed 6 bases from V and 2 bases from J, with 13 bases in between. The CDR3 is 14 residues long. Germline CDR1 LNHDA, CDR2 SQIVND (reference sequence). The CDR3 region has the DNA TGTGCCAGTAGCCCCACGACAGGAAACACTGAAGCTTTCTTT. Residues: CASSPTTGNTEAFF.